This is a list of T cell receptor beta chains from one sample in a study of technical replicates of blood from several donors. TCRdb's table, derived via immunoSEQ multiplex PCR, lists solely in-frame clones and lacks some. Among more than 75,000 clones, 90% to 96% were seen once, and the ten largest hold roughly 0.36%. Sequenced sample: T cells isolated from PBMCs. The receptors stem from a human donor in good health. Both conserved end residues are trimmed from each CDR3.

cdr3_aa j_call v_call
ATSRLATSTDTQY TRBJ2-3 TRBV15
ASSIGRVWEQPQH TRBJ1-5 TRBV19
ASSPALAGDNEQF TRBJ2-1 TRBV5-1
ASSISGYQPQH TRBJ1-5 TRBV19
ASSLSPGGAEQF TRBJ2-1 TRBV7-3
ASSLNRNTGELF TRBJ2-2 TRBV28
ASSQYGLESYEQF TRBJ2-1 TRBV4-2
ASSRSVNTGELF TRBJ2-2 TRBV4-3
ASSFAPLGPQGRRNIQY TRBJ2-4 TRBV28
ASMTGGEIYGYT TRBJ1-2 TRBV19
AWSDDFERETQY TRBJ2-5 TRBV30
ASSPGLGRERRHEQF TRBJ2-1 TRBV7-2
ASSLQGRGYT TRBJ1-2 TRBV11-2
AISESQSGTQY TRBJ2-3 TRBV10-3
AWTEEGAFYGYT TRBJ1-2 TRBV30
ASSVGGQMGWPNEKLF TRBJ1-4 TRBV9
ASSLAQREYDEQY TRBJ2-7 TRBV7-2
AISETLSNTEAF TRBJ1-1 TRBV10-3
ASSPTGNYGYT TRBJ1-2 TRBV9
ASRASGSTGELF TRBJ2-2 TRBV6-1
ASSLQRGSYEQY TRBJ2-7 TRBV7-3
ASSLSGGRASEQF TRBJ2-1 TRBV7-3
ATSRDLVTEAF TRBJ1-1 TRBV15
ASSLVTSGSIQY TRBJ2-5 TRBV2
ASSLGTGSYEQY TRBJ2-7 TRBV7-6
AAEGGGNEQF TRBJ2-1 TRBV28
ASSLQMNTEAF TRBJ1-1 TRBV5-6
ASSQQGGTDTQY TRBJ2-3 TRBV5-4